The 21 T cell receptor beta chains below were found in one sample sequenced in a study of T cells in Graves' hyperthyroidism and ophthalmopathy. Amplification targeted TCR beta CDR3 regions from RNA transcripts. HTBI primers were the set used in a first-round RT-PCR of the TCR CDR3. In TCRdb, the multiplex PCR reads were re-called with MiXCR into one record per CDR3 protein. The sample gives about 290,000 distinct CDR3 sequences, 12% to 15% of which show up once; less than 8% is in the top ten. Input material: blood. The receptor set was obtained from a middle-aged woman with Graves' hyperthyroidism.

This clonotype appeared many times. The chain carries TRBV20-1 and TRBJ2-1, with D tentatively TRBD1 or TRBD2 (6 bases each). This CDR3 spans 13 amino acids. Trimming pared 5 bases from V and 6 bases from J, leaving 14 bases between. Germline V gene sequence: CDR1 DFQATT, CDR2 SNEGSKA (reference sequence). The CDR3 DNA is TGCAGTGCTGGGGGGCGGAATGGCAATGAGCAGTTCTTC. Translated, it gives CSAGGRNGNEQFF.

The gene calls are TRBV29-1 and TRBJ2-2; possible D gene TRBD1, 5 bases. This CDR3 contains 11 residues. Germline CDR1 is SQVTM and CDR2 is ANQGSEA. The V gene lost 4 bases and the J gene lost 6 bases, with 6 bases spanning the gap. The CDR3 nucleotides read TGCAGCGTTGGGGGCGCCGGGGAGCTGTTTTTT. It translates to CSVGGAGELFF.

This clonotype showed up just a few times. The V and J genes are TRBV13 and TRBJ1-1; 8 bases map to TRBD1. The germline V gene has CDR1 PRHDT and CDR2 FYEKMQ (reference sequence). The CDR3 runs to 14 residues. J lost 2 bases, V lost 5 bases, and 4 bases had no gene match. The CDR3 region is CASSTGGRNTEAFF. The CDR3 DNA reads as TGTGCCAGCAGCACAGGGGGTAGAAACACTGAAGCTTTCTTT.

The chain recombines TRBV29-1 with TRBJ2-5; D is unresolved. This CDR3 spans 12 amino acids. V was shortened by 7 bases and J by 4 bases, with 13 bases between the two germline ends. Germline V gene data show CDR1 as SQVTM and CDR2 as ANQGSEA. In DNA form, the CDR3 reads TGCAGCGGCCGGCATTTTGGAGAGACCCAGTACTTC. Its translation: CSGRHFGETQYF.

The sample holds a few counts of this clonotype. The chain links TRBV25-1 to TRBJ2-3; 7 positions agree with TRBD2. After removal of 3 bases from V and 5 bases from J, the junction contained 5 bases not matched to a gene. This CDR3 contains 14 residues. Germline V gene lookup returns CDR1 MGHDK and CDR2 SYGVNS. The CDR3 loop is CASSDGVAGDTQYF. The CDR3 nucleotides read TGTGCCAGCAGTGATGGGGTAGCGGGAGATACGCAGTATTTT.

This clonotype was seen only a few times. The chain couples TRBV24-1 to TRBJ2-1, with 8 bases fitting TRBD2. V gave up 3 bases and J gave up 6 bases; unmatched junction bases: 6. Germline CDR1 reads KGHDR; CDR2 reads SFDVKD. CDR3 length: 15 residues. The CDR3 nucleotides read TGTGCCACCAGTGATCCCGGACTAGCCCTCAATGAGCAGTTCTTC. It is translated as CATSDPGLALNEQFF.

This clonotype showed up many times. The rearrangement links TRBV3-1 to TRBJ2-7, with D possibly TRBD2 on 5 matching bases. Germline assignment: CDR1 LGHDT and CDR2 YNNKEL (reference sequence). The CDR3 loop spans 15 amino acids. With 4 bases removed from V and 6 bases from J, the gap between germline ends came to 19 bases. The CDR3 DNA reads as TGTGCCAGCAGCCCCCTCTCCATGCCAGGAGGCGAGCAGTACTTC. Translating gives CASSPLSMPGGEQYF.

Notes on this clonotype: A much larger clone differs from this one at a single base, so this may be a read error. The chain has TRBV6-2 or TRBV6-3 and TRBJ2-5; D gene uncertain. The better agreement between TRBJ2-1 and the DNA end casts doubt on the J call. The germline V gene encodes CDR1 MNHEY and CDR2 SVGEGT. The CDR3 has 14 amino acids. The CDR3 nucleotides are TGTGCCAGCAGTTACCGGATGGCGGAAGAGACCCAGTTCTTC. This encodes CASSYRMAEETQFF.

This chain links TRBV25-1 with TRBJ2-3; D possibly uses TRBD1 or TRBD2 (6 bases each). V dropped 8 bases and J dropped 6 bases, with 15 bases sitting between them. CDR1 is MGHDK and CDR2 is SYGVNS in the germline V gene. The CDR3 runs 13 residues. DNA for the CDR3: TGTGCCAGCCGCGGGATCGACAGGGATACGCAGTATTTT. Its translation is CASRGIDRDTQYF.

This clonotype was found a few times. The CDR3 loop is CATSDAGAGNTIYF. The CDR3, as DNA: TGTGCCACCAGTGATGCAGGGGCTGGAAACACCATATATTTT. The rearrangement uses TRBV24-1 and TRBJ1-3; a possible D gene is TRBD1 (6 bases). V was trimmed by 3 bases and J by 2 bases, leaving 7 bases between them. The germline gives CDR1 KGHDR, CDR2 SFDVKD. CDR3 size: 14 residues.

This clonotype occurred many times. This rearrangement joins TRBV7-2 to TRBJ2-3; no clear D. Germline loops: CDR1 SGHTA, CDR2 FQGNSA. Trimming stripped 5 bases from V and 2 bases from J, with 17 bases between. This CDR3 spans 16 amino acids. CDR3: CASSPLGGVITDTQYF. The DNA for the CDR3 is TGTGCCAGCAGCCCCCTGGGTGGGGTCATCACAGATACGCAGTATTTT.

This clonotype was seen ten or more times. The chain is built from TRBV24-1 and TRBJ1-1, with D perhaps matching TRBD1 (5 bases). Trimming left V 7 bases short and J 4 bases short, with 12 bases between. CDR3 size: 13 residues. Germline V gene data show CDR1 as KGHDR and CDR2 as SFDVKD. The chain's CDR3 is CATRGNRITEAFF. CDR3 nucleotide sequence: TGTGCCACCAGGGGAAACAGGATCACTGAAGCTTTCTTT.

The chain is built from TRBV28 and TRBJ2-1; 9 nucleotides match TRBD2. The DNA end lines up better with TRBJ2-7; the J call may be wrong. Per germline, CDR1 MDHEN and CDR2 SYDVKM. The CDR3 totals 15 residues. The CDR3: CASSLAGGLYNEQYF. The CDR3 bases are TGTGCCAGCAGTTTAGCGGGAGGGTTGTACAATGAGCAGTACTTC.

This clonotype was counted ten times or more. This rearrangement joins TRBV12-3 or TRBV12-4 to TRBJ2-7; 8 bases fit TRBD1. This CDR3 spans 14 amino acids. J gave up 5 bases and V 4 bases, and 7 bases lay outside the gene matches. CDR3 in amino acids: CASSSDRVAHEQYF. CDR3 in DNA: TGTGCCAGCAGTTCGGACAGGGTGGCCCACGAGCAGTACTTC.

This rearrangement joins TRBV20-1 to TRBJ2-5; the match to TRBD2 covers 10 bases. The V and J ends lost 0 bases and 1 base, in that order; junction bases with no gene match: 11. This CDR3 is built from 18 residues. The germline gives CDR1 DFQATT, CDR2 SNEGSKA (reference sequence). The CDR3 loop reads CSARDPGLAGDSQETQYF. CDR3 bases: TGCAGTGCTAGAGACCCCGGGCTAGCGGGAGACTCCCAAGAGACCCAGTACTTC.

This clonotype was counted only a few times. This chain joins TRBV7-9 and TRBJ1-1; D gene unclear. The CDR3 sequence is 11 residues long. CDR1 is SEHNR and CDR2 is FQNEAQ in the germline V gene (reference sequence). Trimming cost V 5 bases and J 7 bases, with 8 bases left between them. Here the CDR3 DNA reads TGTGCCAGCAGCCGTAACTTTGAAGCTTTCTTT. The encoded protein is CASSRNFEAFF.

This clonotype has a count of ten or more. V is TRBV28 and J is TRBJ1-5, with 10 positions matching TRBD1. Germline assignment: CDR1 MDHEN and CDR2 SYDVKM. Trimming at V came to 8 bases and at J to 2 bases, leaving 3 bases not matched to a gene. This CDR3 is built from 14 residues. The CDR3 reads CASAGTGGNQPQHF. The CDR3 region has the DNA TGTGCCAGCGCCGGGACAGGGGGCAATCAGCCCCAGCATTTT.

This clonotype was seen at least ten times. The V gene is TRBV10-2, the J gene TRBJ2-3; 11 bases map to TRBD2. CDR3 size: 14 residues. The J segment lost 5 bases and the V segment lost 8 bases, leaving 6 bases of the junction unmatched. Germline loops: CDR1 WSHSY, CDR2 SAAADI. The CDR3 DNA is TGCGCCAGCGGGGGACTAGCGGTCGAAGATACGCAGTATTTT. Its protein is CASGGLAVEDTQYF.

About this clonotype: Given a much more abundant clone one base away, this may be a read error. This chain uses TRBV3-1 with TRBJ1-1, with D unclear. CDR3 size: 12 residues. Germline CDR1 and CDR2: LGHDT and YNNKEL (reference sequence). Deletions cut 8 bases from V and 4 bases from J, with 11 bases between. This chain's CDR3 is CASANSSTEAFF. CDR3 nucleotides: TGTGCCAGCGCGAACAGTAGCACTGAAGCTTTCTTT.

The V call is TRBV19, the J call TRBJ2-3, with 12 bases lining up with TRBD2. The CDR3 spans 16 residues. After removal of 5 bases from V and 5 bases from J, the junction contained 8 bases not matched to a gene. Germline lookup yields CDR1 LNHDA and CDR2 SQIVND (reference sequence). CDR3 DNA sequence: TGTGCCAGTAGTCTAGGACTAGCGGGAATTGGAGATACGCAGTATTTT. Translation: CASSLGLAGIGDTQYF.

This clonotype was detected only a few times. This chain links TRBV6-1 with TRBJ2-5; D could derive from TRBD1 or TRBD2 (6 bases each). CDR3 length equals 13 residues. Germline V gives CDR1 MNHNS, CDR2 SASEGT. V lost 6 bases, J lost 3 bases, and 11 bases lay in between. CDR3 region: CASRRRGEETQYF. As DNA, the CDR3 is TGTGCCAGCAGGAGGAGGGGGGAAGAGACCCAGTACTTC.